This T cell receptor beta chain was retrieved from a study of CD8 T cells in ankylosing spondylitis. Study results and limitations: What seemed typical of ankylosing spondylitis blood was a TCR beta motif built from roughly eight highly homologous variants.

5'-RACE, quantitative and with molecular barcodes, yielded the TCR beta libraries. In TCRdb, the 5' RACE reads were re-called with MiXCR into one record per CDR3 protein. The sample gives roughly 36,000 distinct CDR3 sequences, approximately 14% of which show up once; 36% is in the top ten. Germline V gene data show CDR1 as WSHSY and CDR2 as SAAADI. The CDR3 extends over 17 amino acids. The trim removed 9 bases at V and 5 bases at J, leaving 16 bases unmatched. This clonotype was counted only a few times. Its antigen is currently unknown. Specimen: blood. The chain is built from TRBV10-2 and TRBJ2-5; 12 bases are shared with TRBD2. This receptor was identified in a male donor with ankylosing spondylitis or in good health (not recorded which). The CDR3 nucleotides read TGCGCCAGTTCCGGGACTAGCGGGCCGCTTTCCTTGGAGACCCAGTACTTC. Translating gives CASSGTSGPLSLETQYF.